This T cell receptor (beta chain) was recovered during a study of T cell responses to AZD1222 COVID-19 vaccine. Repertoires were generated with immunoSEQ multiplex PCR, while TCRdb's copy carries only in-frame clones and drops some. The sample holds 160,000 or so clones, approximately 90% seen once. This CDR3 comprises 15 residues. Per the germline V gene, CDR1 is MNHEY and CDR2 is SVGAGI. J lost 5 bases, V lost 6 bases, and 9 bases had no gene match. The starting material was peripheral blood, obtained after recovery from COVID-19. The TCR was taken from an adult who had recovered from COVID-19. The chain has TRBV6-5 and TRBJ2-2, with 7 bases aligning to TRBD2. CDR3 in DNA: TGTGCCAGCAGCACCGCGGGAGTTGATACCGGGGAGCTGTTTTTT. As protein: CASSTAGVDTGELFF.